These T cell receptor beta chains were read from a single sample in a study of blood T cell repertoires in COVID-19. Only in-frame clones appear in the TCRdb table, and some are missing; sequencing was by immunoSEQ multiplex PCR. Counted here are nearly 95,000 clones, around 86% occurring once; the ten biggest clones make up 4.5% to 5%. The sample comprised peripheral blood. Receptors were obtained from a woman at least 80 years old with acute or convalescent COVID-19. CDR3s include the opening cysteine and the closing phenylalanine or tryptophan. The D gene is left open where the match is weak. Expanded clones are given a class, and other clones once, few, many or no size at all.

D gene | J gene | V gene | clone size | CDR3 protein | CDR3 DNA
- | TRBJ1-5 | TRBV18 | - | CASSPPSTGSYSNQPQHF | TGTGCCAGCTCACCACCGTCAACAGGTTCCTATAGCAATCAGCCCCAGCATTTT
- | TRBJ1-2 | TRBV19 | - | CASSMGGLSYGYTF | TGTGCCAGTAGTATGGGAGGACTTTCCTATGGCTACACCTTC
- | TRBJ1-1 | TRBV7-6 | - | CASSLLREAFF | TGTGCCAGCAGCCTGTTGAGGGAAGCTTTCTTT
- | TRBJ1-1 | TRBV6-5 | - | CASSTTVNGEAFF | TGTGCCAGCAGTACGACAGTCAACGGTGAAGCTTTCTTT
TRBD2 | TRBJ2-3 | TRBV7-9 | - | CASSRRVAGGSTDTQYF | TGTGCCAGCAGCCGCCGGGTAGCGGGGGGAAGCACAGATACGCAGTATTTT
TRBD1 | TRBJ1-1 | TRBV3-1/TRBV3-2 | few | CASSRGAGGMNTEAFF | TGTGCCAGCAGCCGAGGGGCAGGGGGAATGAACACTGAAGCTTTCTTT
TRBD2 | TRBJ2-3 | TRBV2 | once | CASRRERGPGDTQYF | TGTGCCAGCAGAAGGGAGCGGGGCCCCGGGGATACGCAGTATTTT
- | TRBJ1-1 | TRBV2 | - | CASLEVPTGSEAFF | TGTGCCTCCCTGGAGGTCCCCACGGGGTCTGAAGCTTTCTTT
- | TRBJ1-3 | TRBV6-6 | - | CACREAGNTIYF | TGTGCTTGCAGGGAGGCTGGAAACACCATATATTTT
- | TRBJ2-5 | TRBV2 | - | CASSQTEIQETQYF | TGTGCCAGCAGTCAGACAGAAATTCAAGAGACCCAGTACTTC